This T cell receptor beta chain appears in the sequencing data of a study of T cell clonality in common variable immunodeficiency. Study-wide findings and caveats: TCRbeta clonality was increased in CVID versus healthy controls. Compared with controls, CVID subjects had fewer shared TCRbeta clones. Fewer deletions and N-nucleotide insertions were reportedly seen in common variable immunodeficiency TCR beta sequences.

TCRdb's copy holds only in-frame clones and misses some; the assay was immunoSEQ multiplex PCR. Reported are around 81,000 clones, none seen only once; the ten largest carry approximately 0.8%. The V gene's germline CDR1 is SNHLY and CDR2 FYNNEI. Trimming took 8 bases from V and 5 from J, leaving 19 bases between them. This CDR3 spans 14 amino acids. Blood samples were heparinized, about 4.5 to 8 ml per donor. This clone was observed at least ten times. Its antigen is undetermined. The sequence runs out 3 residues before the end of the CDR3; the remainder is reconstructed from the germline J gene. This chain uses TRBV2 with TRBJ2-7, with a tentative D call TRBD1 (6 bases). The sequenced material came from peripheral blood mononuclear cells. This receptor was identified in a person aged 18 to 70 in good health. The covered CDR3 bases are TGTGCCAGCGGCTTTTTGCCAGGGGAGCACGAG. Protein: CASGFLPGEHE. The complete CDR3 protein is CASGFLPGEHEQYF.